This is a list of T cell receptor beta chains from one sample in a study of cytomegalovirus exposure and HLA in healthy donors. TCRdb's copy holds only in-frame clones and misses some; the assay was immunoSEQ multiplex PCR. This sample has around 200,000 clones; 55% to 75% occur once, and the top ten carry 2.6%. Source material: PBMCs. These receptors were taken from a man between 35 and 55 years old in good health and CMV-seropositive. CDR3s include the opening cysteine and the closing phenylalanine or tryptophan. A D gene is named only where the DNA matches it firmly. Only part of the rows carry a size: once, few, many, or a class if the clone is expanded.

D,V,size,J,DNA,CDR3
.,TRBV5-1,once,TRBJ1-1,TGCGCCAGCAGCTTGCTGCCCGGGGAGGTAGGCACTGAAGCTTTCTTT,CASSLLPGEVGTEAFF
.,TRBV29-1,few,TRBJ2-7,TGTTTTTTCAAGCAGAAGGCGGCATACGAGCAGTACTTC,CFFKQKAAYEQYF
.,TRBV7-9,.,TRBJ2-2,TGTGCCAACCTGGGACTGGACACCGGGGAGCTGCTTTTT,CANLGLDTGELLF
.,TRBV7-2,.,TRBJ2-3,TGTGCCAGCATCTCCGTCGGGACTTATAGCACAGATACGCAGTATTTT,CASISVGTYSTDTQYF
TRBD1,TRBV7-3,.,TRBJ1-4,TGTGCCAGCAGCCCCATGGACAGGGTATCAGCAACTAATGAAAAACTGTTTTTT,CASSPMDRVSATNEKLFF
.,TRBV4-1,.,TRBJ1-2,TGCGCCAGCAGCCAAGGATCAGGGGCTAACTATGGCTACACCTTC,CASSQGSGANYGYTF
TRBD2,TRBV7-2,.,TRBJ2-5,TGTGCCAGCAGCTTAGCGGGACTAGCGGGGGGGCGAGAGACCCAGTACTTC,CASSLAGLAGGRETQYF
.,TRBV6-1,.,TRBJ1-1,TGTGCCAGCAGTGAGCAGCCAGGCACTGAAGCTTTCTTT,CASSEQPGTEAFF
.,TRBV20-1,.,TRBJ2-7,TGCAGTGCTATCAATTCCTACGAGCAGTACTTC,CSAINSYEQYF
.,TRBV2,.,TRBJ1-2,TGTGCCAGCAGTGAGACCGGAGGAGACGGCTACACCTTC,CASSETGGDGYTF
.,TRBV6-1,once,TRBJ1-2,TGTGCCAGCACCCATTCGGGCGGGGATTCGTATGGCTACACCTTC,CASTHSGGDSYGYTF
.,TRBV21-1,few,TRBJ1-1,TGTGCCCGAAGGGGTGGAAACACTGAAGCTTTCTTT,CARRGGNTEAFF
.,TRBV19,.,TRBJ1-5,TGTGCCAGTAGTATCAGGGATAGCAATCAGCCCCAGCATTTT,CASSIRDSNQPQHF
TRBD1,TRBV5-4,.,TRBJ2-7,TGTGCCAGCTCCGGGACAGGTACCATGGAGCAGTACTTC,CASSGTGTMEQYF
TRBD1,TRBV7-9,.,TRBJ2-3,TGTGCCAGCAGCTCTTACAGGGGTGAAATCCCAGATACGCAGTATTTT,CASSSYRGEIPDTQYF
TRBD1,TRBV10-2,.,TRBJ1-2,TGCGCCAGCAGTGAAGCGGGGGGACAGATCGATGGCTACACCTTC,CASSEAGGQIDGYTF
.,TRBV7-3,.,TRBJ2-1,TGTGCCAGCAGCTTAAGTAAGGGGCCCTACAATGAGCAGTTCTTC,CASSLSKGPYNEQFF
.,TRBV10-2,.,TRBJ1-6,TGCGCCAGCAGTGAGGACTTCTCCACTGGGTCCCTCCACTTT,CASSEDFSTGSLHF
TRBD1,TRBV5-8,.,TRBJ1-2,TGTGCCAGCAGCCGGACAGGGTATGACTATGGCTACACCTTC,CASSRTGYDYGYTF
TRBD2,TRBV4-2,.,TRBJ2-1,TGTGCCAGCAGCCAAGATCACCAGCGGGGGGGCCTTTCCTACAATGAGCAGTTCTTC,CASSQDHQRGGLSYNEQFF
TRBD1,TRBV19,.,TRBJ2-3,TGTGCCATCTCCGGGACAGGGGGCGATACGCAGTATTTT,CAISGTGGDTQYF
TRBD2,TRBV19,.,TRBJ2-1,TGTGCCAGTAGTATCTTGGGACTAGCGGGGGGTCCGACAACCGAGCAGTTCTTC,CASSILGLAGGPTTEQFF
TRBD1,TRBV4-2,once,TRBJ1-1,TGTGCCAGCAGCCCCGGGACAGGGGGCCTGAACACTGAAGCTTTCTTT,CASSPGTGGLNTEAFF
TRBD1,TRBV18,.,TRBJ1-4,TGTGCCAGCTCTCAAGACAGGGCTAATGAAAAACTGTTTTTT,CASSQDRANEKLFF
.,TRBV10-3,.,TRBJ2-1,TGTGCCATCAGTGAGTCGTTGACTCCCTACAATGAGCAGTTCTTC,CAISESLTPYNEQFF
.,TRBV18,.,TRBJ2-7,TGTGCCAGCTCACCAGCGGCAAACTACGAGCAGTACTTC,CASSPAANYEQYF
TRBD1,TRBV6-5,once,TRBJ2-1,TGTGCCAGCAGTTCACACCCCCGGGACAGGAATGAGCAGTTCTTC,CASSSHPRDRNEQFF
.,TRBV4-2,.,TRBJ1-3,TGTGCCAGCAGCCAAGTGGGGGACTCCCGAGGTGGAAACACCATATATTTT,CASSQVGDSRGGNTIYF
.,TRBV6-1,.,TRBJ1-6,TGTGCCACCCTGGGAGTCTATAATTCACCCCTCCACTTT,CATLGVYNSPLHF
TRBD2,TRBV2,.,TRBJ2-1,TGTGCCAGCATGACTAGCGGGGGACACAATGAGCAGTTCTTC,CASMTSGGHNEQFF
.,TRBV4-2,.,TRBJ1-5,TGTGCCAGCAGCCACGGGACAAGGACTGGTCAGCCCCAGCATTTT,CASSHGTRTGQPQHF
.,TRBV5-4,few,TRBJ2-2,TGTGCCAGCAGCTTGGGTGTAGGGGAGGCGGCCGGGGAGCTGTTTTTT,CASSLGVGEAAGELFF
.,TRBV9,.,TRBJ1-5,TGTGCCAGCAGCGTAGCCGGGGGCAATCAGCCCCAGCATTTT,CASSVAGGNQPQHF
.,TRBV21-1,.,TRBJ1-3,TGTGCCAGCAGCAAAAAAAAACAGGGACAGGGAGAAACTGGAAACACCATATATTTT,CASSKKKQGQGETGNTIYF
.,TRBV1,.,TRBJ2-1,TGCACCAGCAGCCAGGGTCCCCGGAGGCATGAGCAGTTCTTC,CTSSQGPRRHEQFF
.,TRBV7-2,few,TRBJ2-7,TGTGCCAGCAGCTTATTAGAGGGATCCTACGAGCAGTACTTC,CASSLLEGSYEQYF
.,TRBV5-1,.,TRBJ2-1,TGCGCCAGCAGCTTGGCCAGGAACGATGAGCAGTTCTTC,CASSLARNDEQFF
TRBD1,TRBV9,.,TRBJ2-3,TGTGCCAGCAGCGGGGACAGCTATAGCACAGATACGCAGTATTTT,CASSGDSYSTDTQYF
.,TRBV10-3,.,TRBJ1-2,TGTGCCATCAGTGCTTCAGACTATGGCTACACCTTC,CAISASDYGYTF
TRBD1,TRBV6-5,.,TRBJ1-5,TGTGCCAGCAGACCGACAGGGGGCGGTCAGCCCCAGCATTTT,CASRPTGGGQPQHF
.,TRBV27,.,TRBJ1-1,TGTGCCAGCAGTTCACCTGGGACTGTGAACACTGAAGCTTTCTTT,CASSSPGTVNTEAFF
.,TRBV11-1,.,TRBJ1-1,TGTGCCAGCAGCCCCAAGGATACAGGGTCGACCACTGAAGCTTTCTTT,CASSPKDTGSTTEAFF
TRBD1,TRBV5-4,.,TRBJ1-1,TGTGCCAGCAGCTCGGACCGCCGGGGACAGGGCCTAGGAAACACTGAAGCTTTCTTT,CASSSDRRGQGLGNTEAFF
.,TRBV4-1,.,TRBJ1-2,TGCGCCAGCAGCCAAGTTGGGGCAGGCGACTATGGCTACACCTTC,CASSQVGAGDYGYTF
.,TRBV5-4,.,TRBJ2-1,TGTGCCAGCAGCGATGACCTAGGGGCCCCAAATGAGCAGTTCTTC,CASSDDLGAPNEQFF
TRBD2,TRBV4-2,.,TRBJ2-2,TGTGCCAGCAGTCCCCAGCGGGGTTACGGTGGGGAGCTGTTTTTT,CASSPQRGYGGELFF
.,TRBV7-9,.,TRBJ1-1,TGTGCCAGCAGCAACAGGGTTACGAACACTGAAGCTTTCTTT,CASSNRVTNTEAFF
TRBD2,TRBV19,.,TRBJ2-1,TGTGCCAGTAGTTTGCGGACTAGCGGGGTAATTTACAATGAGCAGTTCTTC,CASSLRTSGVIYNEQFF
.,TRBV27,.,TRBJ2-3,TGTGCCAGCAAGGGGGGGGCAGATACGCAGTATTTT,CASKGGADTQYF
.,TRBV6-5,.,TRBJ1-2,TGTGCCAGCAGTTACGGCCCGGGTCGACTGGGTCGCTACACCTTC,CASSYGPGRLGRYTF
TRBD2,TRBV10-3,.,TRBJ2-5,TGTGCCATCAGTGAGAACCGGGACTACGGAAAGACCCAGTACTTC,CAISENRDYGKTQYF
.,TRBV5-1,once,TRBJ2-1,TGCGCCAGCAGCGAATTGAGCTCCTACAATGAGCAGTTCTTC,CASSELSSYNEQFF
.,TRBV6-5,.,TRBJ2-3,TGTGCCACACGCACTAGCACAGATACGCAGTATTTT,CATRTSTDTQYF